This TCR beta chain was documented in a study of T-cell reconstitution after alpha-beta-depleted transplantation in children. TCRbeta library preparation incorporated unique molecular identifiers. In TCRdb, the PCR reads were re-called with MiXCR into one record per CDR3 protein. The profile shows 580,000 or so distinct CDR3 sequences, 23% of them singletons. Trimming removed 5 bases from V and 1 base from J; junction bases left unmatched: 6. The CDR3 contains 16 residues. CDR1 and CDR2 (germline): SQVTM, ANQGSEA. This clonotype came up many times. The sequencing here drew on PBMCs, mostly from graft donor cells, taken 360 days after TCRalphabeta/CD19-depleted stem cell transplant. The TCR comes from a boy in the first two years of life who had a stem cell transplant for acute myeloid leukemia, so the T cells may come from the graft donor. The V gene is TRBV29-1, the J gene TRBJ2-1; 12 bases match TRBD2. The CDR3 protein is CSVRTSGALSYNEQFF. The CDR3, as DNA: TGCAGCGTTCGGACTAGCGGGGCGCTGTCCTACAATGAGCAGTTCTTC.